The sequence of this T cell receptor beta chain was determined in a study of blood T cells in healthy people across ages. Findings and caveats of the study: Unsorted PBMCs blocked a conclusive comparison of naive and antigen-experienced cells. Naive CD4+ cells and diversity were both higher in long-lived donors than in aged donors.

Using a J-beta primer mix together with a sample-barcoded 5' primer, a second PCR was run for about 7 to 12 cycles. TCRdb re-derived calls from the 5' RACE reads in MiXCR, one entry per CDR3 protein. There are 1.2 million to 1.5 million distinct CDR3 sequences in the sample; approximately 42% occur only once, and 7.9% lies in the top ten. The CDR3 covers 17 residues. The V and J ends lost 2 bases and 6 bases, in that order; junction bases with no gene match: 15. Germline CDR1 SEHNR, CDR2 FQNEAQ (reference sequence). This clonotype was seen once. Its target is unknown. PBMCs, at least 6.5 million per sample, were isolated. Total RNA extraction produced at least 5.5 micrograms (per sample) for the study.

The specimen was blood. The chain combines TRBV7-9 with TRBJ1-2, with 7 nucleotides matching TRBD1. This receptor was taken from a woman aged 18-29 years in good health. The CDR3 coding sequence is TGTGCCAGCAGCTTATTGGGGGGAACCGGGACAGACGATGGCTACACCTTC. As protein: CASSLLGGTGTDDGYTF.